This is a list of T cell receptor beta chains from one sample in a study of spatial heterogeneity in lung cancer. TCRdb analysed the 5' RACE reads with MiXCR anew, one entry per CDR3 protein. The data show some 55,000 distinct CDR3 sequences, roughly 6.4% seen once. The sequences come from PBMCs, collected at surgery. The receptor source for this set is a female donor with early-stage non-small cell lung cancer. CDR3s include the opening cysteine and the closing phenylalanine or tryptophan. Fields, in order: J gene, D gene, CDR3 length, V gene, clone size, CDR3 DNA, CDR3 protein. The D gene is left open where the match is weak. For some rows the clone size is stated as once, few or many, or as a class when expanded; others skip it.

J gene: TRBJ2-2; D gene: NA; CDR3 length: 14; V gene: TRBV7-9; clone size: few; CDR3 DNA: TGTGCCAGCAGCACGGGACCTGTTGGCGGGGAGCTGTTTTTT; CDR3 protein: CASSTGPVGGELFF
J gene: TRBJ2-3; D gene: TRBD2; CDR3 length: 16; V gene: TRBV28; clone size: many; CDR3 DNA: TGTGCCAGCGTCCTAGCGGGGGCTCAGAGCACAGATACGCAGTATTTT; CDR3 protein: CASVLAGAQSTDTQYF
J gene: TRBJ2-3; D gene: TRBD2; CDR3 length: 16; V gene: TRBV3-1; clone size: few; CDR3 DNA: TGTGCCAGCAGCCAAGATTCCGGGATAGCGGGAGATACGCAGTATTTT; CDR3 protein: CASSQDSGIAGDTQYF
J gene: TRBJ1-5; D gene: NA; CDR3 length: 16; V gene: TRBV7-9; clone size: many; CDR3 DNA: TGTGCCAGCAGCTTAGATGGGTTTAATAGCAATCAGCCCCAGCATTTT; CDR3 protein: CASSLDGFNSNQPQHF
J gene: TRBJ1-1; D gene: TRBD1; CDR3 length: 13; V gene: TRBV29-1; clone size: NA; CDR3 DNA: TGCAGCGTTGACCCGACAGGGGGCAAAGAAGCTTTCTTT; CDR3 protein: CSVDPTGGKEAFF
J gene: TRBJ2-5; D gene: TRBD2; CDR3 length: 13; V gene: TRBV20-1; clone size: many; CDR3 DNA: TGCAGTGCTCTTAGCGGGGGACAAGAGACCCAGTACTTC; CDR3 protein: CSALSGGQETQYF
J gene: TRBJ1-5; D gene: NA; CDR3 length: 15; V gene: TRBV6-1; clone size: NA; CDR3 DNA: TGTGCCAGCAGTGAAGCCTTTTTCCGCAATCAGCCCCAGCATTTT; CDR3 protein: CASSEAFFRNQPQHF
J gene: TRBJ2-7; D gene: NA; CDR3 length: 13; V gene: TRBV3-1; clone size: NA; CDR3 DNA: TGTGCCAGCAGCCCGGGACCCCCATACGAGCAGTACTTC; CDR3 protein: CASSPGPPYEQYF
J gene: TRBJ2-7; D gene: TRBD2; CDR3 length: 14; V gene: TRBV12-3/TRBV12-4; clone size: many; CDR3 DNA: TGTGCCAGCAGGTTAAGCGGGAGCTCCTACGAGCAGTACTTC; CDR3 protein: CASRLSGSSYEQYF
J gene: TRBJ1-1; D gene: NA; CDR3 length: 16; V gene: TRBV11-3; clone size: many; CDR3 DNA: TGTGCCAGCAGCCCATTGGACCTGGACCCTTTCAGTGAAGCTTTCTTT; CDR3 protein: CASSPLDLDPFSEAFF
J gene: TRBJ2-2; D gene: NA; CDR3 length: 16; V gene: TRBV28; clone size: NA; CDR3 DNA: TGTGCCAGCAGCCTGACTGGCGGGGGCCCCACCGGGGAGCTGTTTTTT; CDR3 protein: CASSLTGGGPTGELFF
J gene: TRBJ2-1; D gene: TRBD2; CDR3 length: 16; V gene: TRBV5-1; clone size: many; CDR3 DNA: TGCGCCAGCAGCTGGTATATAGCGGGGAGCTACAATGAGCAGTTCTTC; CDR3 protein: CASSWYIAGSYNEQFF
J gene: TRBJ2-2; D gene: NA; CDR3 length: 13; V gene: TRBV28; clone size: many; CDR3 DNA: TGTGCCAGCAGTTTAAAGGGGCACGGGGAGCTGTTTTTT; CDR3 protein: CASSLKGHGELFF
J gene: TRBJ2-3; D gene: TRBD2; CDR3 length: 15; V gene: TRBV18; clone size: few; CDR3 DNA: TGTGCCAGCTCACCCTCTAGCGGGGTCCGGGATACGCAGTATTTT; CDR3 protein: CASSPSSGVRDTQYF
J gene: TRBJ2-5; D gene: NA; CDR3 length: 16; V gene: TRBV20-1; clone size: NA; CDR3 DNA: TGCAGTGCTCAAGGGGGGGCTAGCGGAGAACAAGAGACCCAGTACTTC; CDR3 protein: CSAQGGASGEQETQYF
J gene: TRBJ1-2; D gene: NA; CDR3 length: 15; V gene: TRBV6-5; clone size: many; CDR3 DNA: TGTGCCAGCAGCCGACGAAGCAGGGCCGACTTTGGCTACACCTTC; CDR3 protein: CASSRRSRADFGYTF
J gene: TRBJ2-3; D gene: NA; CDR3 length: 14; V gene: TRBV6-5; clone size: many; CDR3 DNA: TGTGCCAGCAGCCCGGGGGTCGGGGCAGATACGCAGTATTTT; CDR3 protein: CASSPGVGADTQYF
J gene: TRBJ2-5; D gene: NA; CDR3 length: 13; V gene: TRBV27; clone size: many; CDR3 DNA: TGTGCCAGCAGTTACCGGAAAGGAGAGACCCAGTACTTC; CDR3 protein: CASSYRKGETQYF
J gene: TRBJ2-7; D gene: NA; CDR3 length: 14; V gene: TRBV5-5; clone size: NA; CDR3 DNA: TGTGCCAGCAGCAAAACCAGGGAGACCTACGAGCAGTACTTC; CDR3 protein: CASSKTRETYEQYF
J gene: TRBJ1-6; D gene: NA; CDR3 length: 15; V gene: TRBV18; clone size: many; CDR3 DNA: TGTGCCAGCTCACCAGCAGGGAGACTAAATTCACCCCTCCACTTT; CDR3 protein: CASSPAGRLNSPLHF
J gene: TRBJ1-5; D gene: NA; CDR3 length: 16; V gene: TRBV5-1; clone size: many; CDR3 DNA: TGCGCCAGCAGCTTGGGTTCAGGGGTGGACAATCAGCCCCAGCATTTT; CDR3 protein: CASSLGSGVDNQPQHF
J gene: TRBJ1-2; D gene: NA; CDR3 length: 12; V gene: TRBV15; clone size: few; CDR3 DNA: TGTGCCACCAGCCCTGGAGGGGAAGGCTACACCTTC; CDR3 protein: CATSPGGEGYTF
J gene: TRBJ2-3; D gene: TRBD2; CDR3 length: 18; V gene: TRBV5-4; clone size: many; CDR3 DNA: TGTGCCAGCAGCTTGAGGGCCGGGACTAGCGGGAGGAGGAATACGCAGTATTTT; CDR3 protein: CASSLRAGTSGRRNTQYF
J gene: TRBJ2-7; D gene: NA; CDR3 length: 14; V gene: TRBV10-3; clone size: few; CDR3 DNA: TGTGCCATCAGTGAGTTTCAGGGCGCCGACGAGCAGTACTTC; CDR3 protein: CAISEFQGADEQYF
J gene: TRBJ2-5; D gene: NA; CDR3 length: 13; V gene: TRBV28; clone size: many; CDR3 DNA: TGTGCCAGCAGTTCCCTTCCCCAAGAGACCCAGTACTTC; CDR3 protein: CASSSLPQETQYF
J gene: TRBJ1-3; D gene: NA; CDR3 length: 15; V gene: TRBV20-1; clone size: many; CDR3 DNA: TGCAGTGCTAGAGATAGCAGGGGCTCTGGAAACACCATATATTTT; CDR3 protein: CSARDSRGSGNTIYF
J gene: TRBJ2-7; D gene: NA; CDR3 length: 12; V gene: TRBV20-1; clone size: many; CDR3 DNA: TGCAGTGTGTACGGGACGTCCTACGAGCAGTACTTC; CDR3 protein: CSVYGTSYEQYF
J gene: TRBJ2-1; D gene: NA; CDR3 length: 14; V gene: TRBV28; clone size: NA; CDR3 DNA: TGTGCCAGCAGCACCGGGACGGCCTACAATGAGCAGTTCTTC; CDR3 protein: CASSTGTAYNEQFF
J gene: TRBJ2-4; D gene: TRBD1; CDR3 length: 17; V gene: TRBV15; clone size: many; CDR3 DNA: TGTGCCACCAGCAGAGACCAGCCAGGGGGCTCCAAAAACATTCAGTACTTC; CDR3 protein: CATSRDQPGGSKNIQYF
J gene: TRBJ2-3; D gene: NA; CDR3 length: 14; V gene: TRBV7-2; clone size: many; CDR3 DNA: TGTGCCAGCAGCCCCCGGACAAACACAGATACGCAGTATTTT; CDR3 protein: CASSPRTNTDTQYF
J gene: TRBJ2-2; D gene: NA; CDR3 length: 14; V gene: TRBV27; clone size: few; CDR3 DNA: TGTGCCAGCAGTTTTATGGGTAACACCGGGGAGCTGTTTTTT; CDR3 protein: CASSFMGNTGELFF
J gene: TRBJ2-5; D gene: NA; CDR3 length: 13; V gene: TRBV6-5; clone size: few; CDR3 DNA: TGTGCCAGCAGAAGAGAGGACCTCTGGACCCAGTACTTC; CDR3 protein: CASRREDLWTQYF
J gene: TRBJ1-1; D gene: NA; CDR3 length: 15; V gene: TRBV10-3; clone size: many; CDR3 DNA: TGTGCCATCAGTGAGTCGGGAGGGATGAACACTGAAGCTTTCTTT; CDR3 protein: CAISESGGMNTEAFF
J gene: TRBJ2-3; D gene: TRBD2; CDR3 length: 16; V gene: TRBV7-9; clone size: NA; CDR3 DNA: TGTGCCAGCAGCTTAGCTGGTAGCGGGCCGTCAGATACGCAGTATTTT; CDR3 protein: CASSLAGSGPSDTQYF
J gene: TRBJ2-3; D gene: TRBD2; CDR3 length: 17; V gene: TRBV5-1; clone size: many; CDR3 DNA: TGCGCCAGCAGCTTGGCAGGACTAGCGGGAGCGACAGATACGCAGTATTTT; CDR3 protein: CASSLAGLAGATDTQYF
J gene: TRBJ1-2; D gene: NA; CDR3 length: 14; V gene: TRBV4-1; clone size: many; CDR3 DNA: TGCGCCAGCAGCCAAGAATGGGGTCGCTATGGCTACACCTTC; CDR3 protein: CASSQEWGRYGYTF
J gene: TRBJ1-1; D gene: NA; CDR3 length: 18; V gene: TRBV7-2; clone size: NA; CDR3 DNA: TGTGCCAGCGGCAATCCTGGGGCAGGGTCGGCCTTGGGCACTGAAGCTTTCTTT; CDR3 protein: CASGNPGAGSALGTEAFF
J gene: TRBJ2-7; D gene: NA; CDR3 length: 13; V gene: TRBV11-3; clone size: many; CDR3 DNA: TGTGCCAGCAGCCGCCCGGGAACCTACGAGCAGTACTTC; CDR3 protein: CASSRPGTYEQYF
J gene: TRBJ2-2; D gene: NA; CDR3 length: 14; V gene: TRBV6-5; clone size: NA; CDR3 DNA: TGTGCCAGCAGTTACGGGGCGAACACCGGGGAGCTGTTTTTT; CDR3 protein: CASSYGANTGELFF
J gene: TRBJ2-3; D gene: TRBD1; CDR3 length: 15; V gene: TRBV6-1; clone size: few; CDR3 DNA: TGTGCCAGCAGCCAGGGGGCCTCGAGCACAGATACGCAGTATTTT; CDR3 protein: CASSQGASSTDTQYF
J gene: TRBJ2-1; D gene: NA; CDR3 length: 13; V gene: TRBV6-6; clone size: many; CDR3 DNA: TGTGCCAGCAGCCTCCGGGACAAAGATGAGCAGTTCTTC; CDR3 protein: CASSLRDKDEQFF
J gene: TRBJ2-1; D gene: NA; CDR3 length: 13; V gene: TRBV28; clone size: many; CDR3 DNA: TGTGCCAGGGGACAAATAATCTACAATGAGCAGTTCTTC; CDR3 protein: CARGQIIYNEQFF
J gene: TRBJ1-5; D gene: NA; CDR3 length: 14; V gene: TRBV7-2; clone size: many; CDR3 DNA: TGTGCCAGCAGCTTAGCCTATAGCAATCAGCCCCAGCATTTT; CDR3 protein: CASSLAYSNQPQHF